The sequence of this TCR beta chain was determined in a study of cytomegalovirus exposure and HLA in healthy donors. Notes on this clone: Its antigen is currently unknown.

The CDR3 is 15 residues long. V shed 4 bases and J shed 0 bases, with 8 bases lying between them. In germline, CDR1 is SGHRS, CDR2 YFSETQ. Both 60 Vbeta primers and 13 Jbeta primers went into the PCR. The method was immunoSEQ multiplex PCR; TCRdb's version includes in-frame clones alone and lacks a portion of them. Found here are under 300,000 clones, just over 85% of them singletons; the top ten hold roughly 4%. Points from the study as a whole: CMV serostatus was the only recorded immune exposure for donors.

The sequenced sample consisted of PBMCs. V is TRBV5-1 and J is TRBJ2-6, with unresolved D. The clonotype was recovered from a man aged 35 to 55 in good health and CMV-seropositive. This CDR3 is CASSTQDSGANVLTF. The CDR3 DNA is TGCGCCAGCAGCACGCAGGACTCTGGGGCCAACGTCCTGACTTTC.